This TCR beta chain was captured in a study of blood T cell repertoires in COVID-19. The protocol was immunoSEQ multiplex PCR, while the TCRdb copy is restricted to in-frame clones and leaves out a portion. The data contain roughly 260,000 clones, more than 90% of them singletons. The CDR3 extends over 15 amino acids. The germline gives CDR1 MNHEY, CDR2 SVGEGT. The V gene end was trimmed by 5 bases and the J gene end by 2 bases; junction bases not matched to a gene: 7. The sequenced material came from peripheral blood. This receptor was obtained from a young adult with COVID-19, enrolled during active disease. V usage is TRBV6-2 or TRBV6-3 and J usage is TRBJ2-7, with 9 positions matching TRBD1. The CDR3 coding sequence is TGTGCCAGCAGTAGGGGGACAGGGATTACCTACGAGCAGTACTTC. It yields the protein CASSRGTGITYEQYF.